These 23 T cell receptor beta chains were all obtained from the same sample, sequenced in a study of T cells in Graves' hyperthyroidism and ophthalmopathy. There were TCR beta CDR3 regions amplified from RNA transcripts. Primed by the HTBI set, a first-round RT-PCR was run on the TCR CDR3. TCRdb fed the multiplex PCR reads into MiXCR, producing one record per CDR3 protein. The table records under 300,000 distinct CDR3 sequences, approximately 15% of them present only once. The sample consisted of blood. These receptors all come from a woman aged 35 to 49 with Graves' hyperthyroidism.

The chain is built from TRBV15 and TRBJ1-6, with D unresolved. This CDR3 comprises 18 residues. Germline loops: CDR1 LNHNV, CDR2 YYDKDF (reference sequence). Deletions cut 2 bases from V and 6 bases from J, with 20 bases between. The CDR3 protein is CATSRPPLGRFRNSPLHF. CDR3 bases: TGTGCCACCAGCAGACCCCCCCTTGGCAGATTTCGTAATTCACCCCTCCACTTT.

This clonotype was seen repeatedly, ten times or more. This rearrangement joins TRBV12-3 or TRBV12-4 to TRBJ2-7; 9 positions match TRBD2. V shed 6 bases and J 0 bases; nucleotides not matched to a gene: 9. The CDR3 is 16 residues long. The CDR3 nucleotides are TGTGCCAGCAGCTCTTCTAGCGGGGAAAGCTCCTACGAGCAGTACTTC. Protein: CASSSSSGESSYEQYF.

In its sample, this clonotype was seen many times. V gene TRBV3-1 combines with J gene TRBJ1-6; tentative D call: TRBD1 (5 bases). Germline assignment: CDR1 LGHDT and CDR2 YNNKEL (reference sequence). The CDR3 spans 14 residues. V lost 6 bases and J 9 bases, leaving 15 bases between the germline ends. CDR3 bases: TGTGCCAGCAGAAGGACACCTGATGGTTCACCCCTCCACTTT. Translated, it gives CASRRTPDGSPLHF.

This clonotype occurred many times. The V call is TRBV2, the J call TRBJ2-3; D is unresolved. Germline CDR1 is SNHLY and CDR2 is FYNNEI. V was pared by 4 bases and J by 4 bases, with 18 bases between. The CDR3 is 16 residues long. CDR3: CASSANSPREADTQYF. The CDR3 DNA reads TGTGCCAGCAGTGCTAATAGCCCCCGAGAGGCAGATACGCAGTATTTT.

The CDR3 DNA is TGTGCCAGCAGTCCAGCCCTCGGGGGGACTAGCGGGGCAGACAATGAGCAGTTCTTC. Its translation: CASSPALGGTSGADNEQFF. This chain links TRBV28 with TRBJ2-1; 13 bases align to TRBD2. J lost 5 bases, V lost 5 bases, and 15 bases had no gene match. The CDR3 length is 19 residues. The germline CDR1 and CDR2 sequences are MDHEN and SYDVKM.

This clonotype was observed a few times. V gene TRBV20-1 combines with J gene TRBJ1-1; no clear D. The CDR3 has 16 residues. Trimming shortened V by 6 bases and J by 3 bases, and 23 bases separated the two germline ends. Germline V gene sequence: CDR1 DFQATT, CDR2 SNEGSKA (reference sequence). CDR3 coding DNA: TGCAGTGCGACGCTTCAAGCAGGAGGGCTTCACACTGAAGCTTTCTTT. Its protein product is CSATLQAGGLHTEAFF.

Many counts were recorded for this clonotype. The gene calls are TRBV20-1 and TRBJ1-5; 7 positions agree with TRBD1. V was pared by 4 bases and J by 5 bases, with 14 bases of the junction left unmatched. The CDR3 has 16 amino acids. The V gene's germline CDR1 is DFQATT and CDR2 SNEGSKA (reference sequence). In nucleotides, the CDR3 is TGCAGTGCTAATACCGCCGGGACAGAACCCGATCAGCCCCAGCATTTT. Protein: CSANTAGTEPDQPQHF.

This clonotype was recorded many times. The chain carries TRBV7-9 and TRBJ2-7; D unclear. V gave up 10 bases and J gave up 3 bases, with 19 bases separating them. CDR1 is SEHNR and CDR2 is FQNEAQ in the germline V gene (reference sequence). The CDR3 loop spans 14 amino acids. The DNA of the CDR3 is TGTGCCACCTCCGGTCGTGGGTCGTACTACGAGCAGTACTTC. Its translation: CATSGRGSYYEQYF.

This clonotype was recorded many times. The chain carries TRBV28 and TRBJ2-1; D perhaps matches TRBD2 (5 bases). The V and J ends lost 5 bases and 7 bases respectively, with 15 bases between them. CDR3 length: 14 residues. The germline gives CDR1 MDHEN, CDR2 SYDVKM. The CDR3 is CASSRTRVKNEQFF. In DNA form, the CDR3 reads TGTGCCAGCAGTCGGACGCGGGTTAAGAATGAGCAGTTCTTC.

This clonotype was counted only a few times. J is TRBJ1-4 and V is TRBV15; D gene unclear. Germline-derived CDR1 and CDR2 are LNHNV and YYDKDF (reference sequence). Trimming removed 4 bases from V and 8 bases from J, with 8 bases in between. This CDR3 has 12 residues. The CDR3 region is CATSTATEKLFF. In nucleotides, the CDR3 is TGTGCCACCAGCACCGCGACGGAAAAACTGTTTTTT.

This clonotype occurred many times. CDR3 sequence: CASSSGLVLDTQYF. In nucleotides, the CDR3 is TGTGCCAGCAGTTCAGGCCTAGTTTTAGATACGCAGTATTTT. The chain recombines TRBV28 with TRBJ2-3; D is unresolved. The V and J ends lost 4 bases and 5 bases respectively, with 13 bases between them. This CDR3 is built from 14 residues. Germline CDR1 MDHEN, CDR2 SYDVKM.

This clonotype was seen only a few times. The chain has TRBV6-2 or TRBV6-3 and TRBJ1-1; a possible D gene is TRBD1 (6 bases). The V gene's germline CDR1 is MNHEY and CDR2 SVGEGT. The CDR3 sequence is 12 residues long. V was clipped by 5 bases and J by 9 bases, with 13 bases between them. Written as DNA, the CDR3 is TGTGCCAGCAGTCCGACAGGCGAGAAAGCTTTCTTT. Residues: CASSPTGEKAFF.

This clonotype was seen a handful of times. The chain recombines TRBV7-2 with TRBJ2-3, with 9 bases lining up with TRBD1. The CDR3 contains 15 residues. In germline, CDR1 is SGHTA, CDR2 FQGNSA. V gave up 4 bases and J gave up 3 bases; unmatched junction bases: 5. The chain's CDR3 is CASSSRTGATDTQYF. CDR3 nucleotides: TGTGCCAGCAGCTCCAGGACAGGGGCTACAGATACGCAGTATTTT.

This chain joins TRBV2 and TRBJ1-6; 8 bases align to TRBD1. CDR1 and CDR2 (germline): SNHLY, FYNNEI. This CDR3 is 15 amino acids long. V was clipped by 5 bases and J by 9 bases; unmatched bases: 9. In DNA, the CDR3 is TGTGCCAGCAGTTCCGTGACAGGGGAAGGTTCACCCCTCCACTTT. It encodes CASSSVTGEGSPLHF. Full variable domain (missing parts from reference TRBV2 and TRBJ1-6): EPEVTQTPSHQVTQMGQEVILRCVPISNHLYFYWYRQILGQKVEFLVSFYNNEISEKSEIFDDQFSVERPDGSNFTLKIRSTKLEDSAMYFCASSSVTGEGSPLHFGNGTRLTVT.

This clonotype was picked up many times. The rearrangement joins TRBV27 to TRBJ1-6; perhaps TRBD1 as D (6 bases). This CDR3 has 14 residues. The germline gives CDR1 MNHEY, CDR2 SMNVEV (reference sequence). V was trimmed by 5 bases and J by 8 bases, leaving 13 bases between them. The CDR3 protein is CASSPGVGYSPLHF. In nucleotides, the CDR3 is TGTGCCAGCAGTCCAGGGGTTGGGTATTCACCCCTCCACTTT.

This clonotype occurred many times. The V call is TRBV12-3 or TRBV12-4, the J call TRBJ2-5; no clear D. Trimming removed 7 bases from V and 1 base from J, with 7 bases in between. The CDR3 sequence is 12 residues long. The CDR3 DNA reads as TGTGCCAGCAAGAGACCCCAAGAGACCCAGTACTTC. Protein sequence: CASKRPQETQYF.

This clonotype showed up just a few times. CDR3 protein: CASSQTGGPTGELFF. The CDR3 bases are TGCGCCAGCAGCCAAACGGGAGGGCCCACCGGGGAGCTGTTTTTT. J is TRBJ2-2 and V is TRBV4-1, with TRBD2 matching over 8 bases. The CDR3 extends over 15 amino acids. Unmatched junction bases numbered 3, after V lost 2 bases and J lost 4 bases. CDR1 and CDR2 (germline): MGHRA, YSYEKL.

This clonotype was observed at least ten times. V gene TRBV27 combines with J gene TRBJ2-5, with D possibly TRBD2 on 7 matching bases. V lost 8 bases and J 5 bases, leaving 12 bases between the germline ends. Per the germline V gene, CDR1 is MNHEY and CDR2 is SMNVEV (reference sequence). This CDR3 is built from 12 residues. CDR3 bases: TGTGCCAGCCGTAAGGGGGGGGAGACCCAGTACTTC. This codes for CASRKGGETQYF.

This clonotype was detected ten times or more. The chain couples TRBV6-1 to TRBJ1-2; D is undetermined. The length of the CDR3 is 12 residues. Trimming left V 6 bases short and J 7 bases short, with 12 bases between. CDR1 is MNHNS, CDR2 SASEGT, per germline. The DNA of the CDR3 is TGTGCCAGCAGGAAGGAGATGGGTGGCTACACCTTC. This translates into CASRKEMGGYTF.

Remarks on this clonotype: This may be a read error, as it is one base from a much larger clone. The chain uses TRBV16 and TRBJ2-7; 8 bases align to TRBD1. The germline V gene has CDR1 KGHSY and CDR2 FQNENV. There are 16 residues in the CDR3. The CDR3 spells CVSSQTDRVASYEQYF. In DNA form, the CDR3 reads TGTGTCAGCAGCCAAACGGACAGGGTGGCATCCTACGAGCAGTACTTC.

This clonotype was seen repeatedly, ten times or more. The chain has TRBV11-3 and TRBJ2-1, with 7 bases aligning to TRBD2. Per germline, CDR1 SGHNT and CDR2 YENEEA. The CDR3 has 15 residues. V lost 5 bases to trimming and J lost 2 bases; unmatched junction nucleotides: 6. The CDR3 here is CASSPSGATYNEQFF. DNA for the CDR3: TGTGCCAGCAGCCCGAGCGGGGCCACCTACAATGAGCAGTTCTTC.

This clonotype was recorded a few times. This chain links TRBV14 with TRBJ2-3; TRBD2 is a possible D gene (6 bases). The V and J ends lost 4 bases and 2 bases respectively, with 13 bases between them. The CDR3 runs 15 residues. Germline CDR1 and CDR2: SGHDN and FVKESK. The CDR3 protein is CASSLARGLTDTQYF. In DNA, the CDR3 is TGTGCCAGCAGCCTGGCGCGGGGACTCACAGATACGCAGTATTTT.

The chain has TRBV12-3 or TRBV12-4 and TRBJ2-7; unclear D gene. V was trimmed by 0 bases and J by 4 bases, leaving 7 bases between them. The CDR3 consists of 13 residues. The CDR3 region has the DNA TGTGCCAGCAGTTTAGCGTTTAGGTACGAGCAGTACTTC. It encodes CASSLAFRYEQYF.